This T cell receptor (beta chain) was captured in a study of blood T cell repertoires in COVID-19. Study-level information: Researchers got acute and convalescent COVID-19 samples from the United States, Italy and Spain.

CDR1 and CDR2 (germline): SEHNR, FQNEAQ (reference sequence). This CDR3 contains 14 residues. With V trimmed by 6 bases and J by 5 bases, 4 bases remained unmatched. In its sample, this clone was seen many times. In the study's own analysis: Counts of nucleated cells, estimated from reference gene primer amplification, were obtained. This table comes from immunoSEQ multiplex PCR, and its TCRdb copy is limited to in-frame clones, with some not included. Clone size and V and J calls were adopted from that table, with D and trimming inferred from the DNA. The sample has 200,000 to 250,000 clones; 65% to 90% are singletons.

The sample was peripheral blood. This rearrangement joins TRBV7-9 to TRBJ1-6; TRBD1 aligns across 7 bases. The TCR comes from a woman between 65 and 79 years old with acute or convalescent COVID-19. The CDR3 reads CASSTGANNSPLHF. The CDR3 DNA sequence: TGTGCCAGCAGTACAGGGGCTAATAATTCACCCCTCCACTTT.